This T cell receptor beta chain appears in the sequencing data of a study of T cells in Graves' hyperthyroidism and ophthalmopathy. This clonotype has a count of ten or more. Exclusion of patients followed from uncontrolled infection, other autoimmune disease, pregnancy or lactation. It was RNA transcripts that yielded the amplified TCR beta CDR3 regions. Initially, a first-round RT-PCR of the TCR CDR3 employed the HTBI primer set. MiXCR, run by TCRdb on the multiplex PCR reads, gives a single entry per CDR3 protein. The table shows around 250,000 distinct CDR3 sequences, with approximately 14% occurring only once. The V gene lost 2 bases and the J gene lost 0 bases, with 12 bases spanning the gap. The CDR3 length is 15 residues. CDR1 is SGDLS and CDR2 is YYNGEE in the germline V gene.

V usage is TRBV9 and J usage is TRBJ2-7, with D perhaps matching TRBD1 (6 bases). This clonotype was obtained from a woman in her 40s with Graves' hyperthyroidism that later progressed to Graves' ophthalmopathy. The sequencing input was blood. The CDR3 loop reads CASSVGQSFSYEQYF. CDR3 DNA: TGTGCCAGCAGCGTCGGACAGTCGTTCTCCTACGAGCAGTACTTC.